The 22 T cell receptor beta chains below all came from one sample that was sequenced in a study of T cell responses to AZD1222 COVID-19 vaccine. The repertoire was sequenced with immunoSEQ multiplex PCR; TCRdb's copy has only in-frame clones and lacks some. The table has roughly 150,000 clones, about 90% seen once; the top ten hold about 5.9%. Here the sequenced sample was peripheral blood, taken 28 days after the second AZD1222 dose. Source of these receptors: an adult who received the AZD1222 COVID-19 vaccine.

The V and J genes are TRBV11-2 and TRBJ1-5; D gene ambiguous. V was cut by 0 bases and J by 6 bases, with 6 bases left in between. The CDR3 is 13 amino acids. Germline V lookup: CDR1 SGHAT, CDR2 FQNNGV. CDR3 in amino acids: CASSLEEGQPQHF. CDR3 nucleotide sequence: TGTGCCAGCAGCTTAGAAGAAGGTCAGCCCCAGCATTTT. The full variable domain, in which reference TRBV11-2 and TRBJ1-5 provide the parts outside the CDR3, is EAGVAQSPRYKIIEKRQSVAFWCNPISGHATLYWYQQILGQGPKLLIQFQNNGVVDDSQLPKDRFSAERLKGVDSTLKIQPAKLEDSAVYLCASSLEEGQPQHFGDGTRLSIL.

The chain links TRBV19 to TRBJ1-5, with a possible D match to TRBD1 (5 bases). V shed 0 bases and J shed 0 bases, with 12 bases lying between them. The CDR3 covers 17 residues. Per the germline V gene, CDR1 is LNHDA and CDR2 is SQIVND (reference sequence). The CDR3 DNA reads as TGTGCCAGTAGTATAGAACACGGCAGGGCTAGCAATCAGCCCCAGCATTTT. As protein: CASSIEHGRASNQPQHF.

The genes are TRBV20-1 and TRBJ1-4; D unclear. The CDR3 has 13 amino acids. Germline V CDR1 and CDR2: DFQATT, SNEGSKA (reference sequence). Trimming shortened V by 3 bases and J by 0 bases, and 5 bases separated the two germline ends. The CDR3 loop reads CSASRSTNEKLFF. As DNA, the CDR3 is TGCAGTGCTAGTCGATCAACTAATGAAAAACTGTTTTTT.

This clone was counted a single time. The chain joins TRBV5-8 to TRBJ2-7, with D possibly being TRBD2 (5 bases). The V gene lost 4 bases and the J gene lost 1 base, with 21 bases spanning the gap. This CDR3 has 17 amino acids. The germline V gene has CDR1 SGHTS and CDR2 YDEGEE. The CDR3 region has the DNA TGTGCCAGCAGCCTCTTAGCGACTAATTTTGCATCCTACGAGCAGTACTTC. Amino acid sequence: CASSLLATNFASYEQYF.

The V call is TRBV28, the J call TRBJ1-6; tentatively, D is TRBD1 (5 bases). The CDR3 totals 15 residues. Germline CDR1 and CDR2: MDHEN and SYDVKM. V was shortened by 4 bases and J by 7 bases, with 14 bases between the two germline ends. For the CDR3, the DNA is TGTGCCAGCAGTTCCCAGGGAGGGGTGAATTCACCCCTCCACTTT. It specifies CASSSQGGVNSPLHF.

The chain is built from TRBV5-1 and TRBJ1-2, with 7 positions matching TRBD1. The CDR3 runs to 14 residues. Germline V lookup: CDR1 SGHRS, CDR2 YFSETQ. Trimming removed 0 bases from V and 5 bases from J; junction bases left unmatched: 4. In DNA form, the CDR3 reads TGCGCCAGCAGCTTGGAACAGGGGAGGTATGGCTACACCTTC. Its protein is CASSLEQGRYGYTF.

The chain couples TRBV4-1 to TRBJ2-7; D is possibly TRBD2 (5 bases). This CDR3 has 12 residues. Trimming removed 1 base at V and 4 bases at J, with 5 bases between. Germline values: CDR1 MGHRA, CDR2 YSYEKL. In nucleotides, the CDR3 is TGCGCCAGCAGCCAAGGAGGGTACGAGCAGTACTTC. Translated: CASSQGGYEQYF.

The sample holds one count of this clone. The CDR3 is CASSIGGGRTDEQYF. The CDR3 DNA sequence: TGTGCCAGTAGTATAGGGGGAGGCCGGACCGACGAGCAGTACTTC. The rearrangement links TRBV19 to TRBJ2-7; possibly TRBD2 for D (6 bases). Germline V lookup: CDR1 LNHDA, CDR2 SQIVND (reference sequence). The CDR3 consists of 15 residues. Between the trimmed V and J ends, which lost 1 base and 5 bases, there was a span of 15 bases.

This clone has only a few counts. V usage is TRBV7-2 and J usage is TRBJ1-2; possible D gene TRBD1, 5 bases. Germline lookup yields CDR1 SGHTA and CDR2 FQGNSA. Between the trimmed V and J ends, which lost 5 bases and 8 bases, there was a span of 18 bases. CDR3 length: 14 residues. The CDR3 loop is CASSVGLGAEGYTF. CDR3 bases: TGTGCCAGCAGCGTGGGTCTTGGGGCTGAGGGCTACACCTTC.

This clone showed up just once. The CDR3 sequence: CASSSIFGEGSDTQYF. The CDR3 region has the DNA TGTGCCAGCAGCTCCATTTTCGGGGAGGGCTCAGATACGCAGTATTTT. This chain links TRBV11-3 with TRBJ2-3; TRBD2 agrees at 7 bases. Unmatched junction bases numbered 11, after V lost 4 bases and J lost 4 bases. CDR1 and CDR2 from the germline V gene are SGHNT and YENEEA. CDR3 length: 16 residues.

V is TRBV3-1 (or the pseudogene TRBV3-2) and J is TRBJ1-5; TRBD1 agrees at 7 bases. Germline V gene sequence: CDR1 LGHDT, CDR2 YNNKEL (reference sequence). The CDR3 runs to 14 residues. V trimming: 1 base; J trimming: 7 bases; junction bases outside the gene matches: 4. CDR3 nucleotides: TGTGCCAGCAGCCAAGCAGGGGGTGAGCAGCCCCAGCATTTT. Encoded protein: CASSQAGGEQPQHF.

This clone was observed once. The V gene is TRBV28, the J gene TRBJ1-2, with D unclear. The germline V gene encodes CDR1 MDHEN and CDR2 SYDVKM. CDR3 length: 14 amino acids. Trimming took off 6 bases at V and 2 bases at J, with 13 bases between the two ends. DNA of the CDR3: TGTGCCAGCAGCTCGAAAAAAAGCAACTATGGCTACACCTTC. Translation gives CASSSKKSNYGYTF.

The V call is TRBV18, the J call TRBJ1-6; D call uncertain. The germline V gene encodes CDR1 KGHSH and CDR2 LQKENI. Trimming took 5 bases from V and 7 from J, leaving 6 bases between them. The CDR3 length is 12 residues. DNA for the CDR3: TGTGCCAGCTCAGATGGCAATTCACCCCTCCACTTT. Translating it yields CASSDGNSPLHF.

This clone was seen only once. The rearrangement links TRBV19 to TRBJ2-2, with D tentatively TRBD1 (6 bases). The V and J ends lost 6 bases and 7 bases respectively, with 12 bases between them. The CDR3 has 13 residues. The V gene's germline CDR1 is LNHDA and CDR2 SQIVND (reference sequence). The CDR3 here is CASSLRGYGELFF. CDR3 nucleotides: TGTGCCAGTAGCCTTAGGGGGTACGGGGAGCTGTTTTTT. The full variable domain, its missing parts supplied by reference TRBV19 and TRBJ2-2, is DGGITQSPKYLFRKEGQNVTLSCEQNLNHDAMYWYRQDPGQGLRLIYYSQIVNDFQKGDIAEGYSVSREKKESFPLTVTSAQKNPTAFYLCASSLRGYGELFFGEGSRLTVL.

The gene calls are TRBV27 and TRBJ2-7; TRBD2 agrees at 7 bases. CDR3 length: 15 amino acids. The germline gives CDR1 MNHEY, CDR2 SMNVEV (reference sequence). V dropped 5 bases and J dropped 0; count of bases not matched to a gene: 7. Written as DNA, the CDR3 is TGTGCCAGCAGTCCTCGGGACTACCCCTCCTACGAGCAGTACTTC. It is translated as CASSPRDYPSYEQYF.

The chain couples TRBV7-2 to TRBJ2-3, with 8 bases matching TRBD2. The germline gives CDR1 SGHTA, CDR2 FQGNSA. The CDR3 is made up of 17 amino acids. The trim removed 3 bases at V and 5 bases at J, leaving 13 bases unmatched. In nucleotides, the CDR3 is TGTGCCAGCAGCTTTCGGGGGGGGCCCCCGCTCGTAGATACGCAGTATTTT. This gives the protein CASSFRGGPPLVDTQYF.

The chain combines TRBV19 with TRBJ2-7; weak D call: TRBD1 (5 bases). Germline CDR1 reads LNHDA; CDR2 reads SQIVND (reference sequence). Deletions cut 2 bases from V and 3 bases from J, with 17 bases between. The CDR3 length is 16 residues. The CDR3 spells CASSIKADTRSYEQYF. CDR3 DNA: TGTGCCAGTAGTATAAAGGCGGACACTCGGAGCTACGAGCAGTACTTC.

This chain uses TRBV6-5 with TRBJ2-3; the D is unclear. Trimming cost V 2 bases and J 2 bases, with 14 bases left between them. The length of the CDR3 is 16 residues. The germline gives CDR1 MNHEY, CDR2 SVGAGI. DNA of the CDR3: TGTGCCAGCAGTTACACGATTCCGCGAGACACAGATACGCAGTATTTT. This translates into CASSYTIPRDTDTQYF.

This chain connects TRBV11-1 to TRBJ2-7; TRBD1 matches 8 bases. CDR1 is SGHAT, CDR2 FQDESV, per germline (reference sequence). V shed 5 bases, J shed 6 bases, and the junction held 3 bases outside the gene matches. The CDR3 extends over 12 amino acids. The CDR3 loop reads CASSLQGVEQYF. CDR3 nucleotides: TGTGCCAGCAGCCTACAGGGGGTCGAGCAGTACTTC.

This chain connects TRBV5-1 to TRBJ2-3; TRBD1 might be the D (6 bases). CDR3 length equals 15 residues. V dropped 0 bases and J dropped 6 bases, with 14 bases sitting between them. The germline CDR1 and CDR2 sequences are SGHRS and YFSETQ. CDR3 bases: TGCGCCAGCAGCTTGGCGGCAGGGGAGTGGGATACGCAGTATTTT. This codes for CASSLAAGEWDTQYF.

This clone was found once. The rearrangement uses TRBV4-3 and TRBJ1-4; no reliable D call. V gave up 0 bases and J gave up 11 bases, with 13 bases separating them. The V gene's germline CDR1 is LGHNA and CDR2 YSLEER. The CDR3 is made up of 14 amino acids. DNA for the CDR3: TGCGCCAGCAGCCAAGATACGTCCGGGATTAAACTGTTTTTT. Translation gives CASSQDTSGIKLFF.

The V and J genes are TRBV13 and TRBJ2-7; D is uncertain. The length of the CDR3 is 14 residues. The V end was cut by 1 base, the J end by 3 bases, with 10 bases between. CDR1 and CDR2 (germline): PRHDT, FYEKMQ (reference sequence). The CDR3 is CASSLVGSNYEQYF. DNA for the CDR3: TGTGCCAGCAGCTTAGTAGGGTCTAACTACGAGCAGTACTTC.